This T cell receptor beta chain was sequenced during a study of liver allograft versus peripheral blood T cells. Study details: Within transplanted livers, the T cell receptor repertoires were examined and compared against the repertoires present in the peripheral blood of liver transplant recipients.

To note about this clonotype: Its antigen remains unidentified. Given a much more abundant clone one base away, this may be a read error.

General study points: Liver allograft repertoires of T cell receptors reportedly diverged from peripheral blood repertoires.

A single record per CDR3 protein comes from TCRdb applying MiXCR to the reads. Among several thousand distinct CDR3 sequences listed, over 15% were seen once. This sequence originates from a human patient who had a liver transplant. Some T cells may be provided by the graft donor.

The CDR3 sequence: CVSRGNWAGPGANVLTF. CDR3 coding DNA: TGTGTCAGTCGGGGTAACTGGGCAGGGCCTGGGGCCAACGTCCTGACTTTC. This chain uses TRBV19 with TRBJ2-6; D may be TRBD1 or TRBD2 (5 bases each). This CDR3 region has 17 residues. Looked up from germline, CDR1 is LNHDA and CDR2 is SQIVND (reference sequence).